This T cell receptor (beta chain) derives from a study of blood T cells in healthy people across ages. With regard to this clonotype: No antigen is known for it.

Study-wide results and limits: The authors considered diversity estimates from one million T cells to be underestimates. Researchers report that TCR beta diversity correlated strongly with naive T cell percentage.

CDR3 length: 13 residues. V was trimmed by 1 base and J by 7 bases, leaving 13 bases between them. Germline CDR1 reads GTSNPN; CDR2 reads SVGIG (reference sequence). For the second PCR, which ran for about 6 to 11 cycles, a sample-barcoded 5' primer and a J-beta primer mix were used. MiXCR was run by TCRdb on the 5' RACE reads, yielding one entry per CDR3 protein. In the table there are about 780,000 distinct CDR3 sequences, around 50% of which are singletons. Those donating, healthy Caucasian individuals from Russia, were aged about 6 to 100. The sequencing input was blood. The TCR originated in a man at least 80 years old in good health. This rearrangement joins TRBV30 to TRBJ2-5; D possibly matches TRBD1 or TRBD2 (5 bases each). CDR3: CAWSEGPQGTQYF. The CDR3 DNA reads TGTGCCTGGAGTGAGGGACCCCAGGGGACCCAGTACTTC.